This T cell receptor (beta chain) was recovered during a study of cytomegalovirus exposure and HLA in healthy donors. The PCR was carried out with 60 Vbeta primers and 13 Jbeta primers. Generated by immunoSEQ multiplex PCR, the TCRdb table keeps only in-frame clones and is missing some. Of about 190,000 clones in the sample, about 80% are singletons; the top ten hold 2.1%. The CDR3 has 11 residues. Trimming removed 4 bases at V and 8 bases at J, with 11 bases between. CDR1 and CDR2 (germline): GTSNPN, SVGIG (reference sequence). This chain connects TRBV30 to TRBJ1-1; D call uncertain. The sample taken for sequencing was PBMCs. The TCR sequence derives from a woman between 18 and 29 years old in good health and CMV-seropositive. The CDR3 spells CAWKANLEAFF. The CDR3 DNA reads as TGTGCCTGGAAAGCAAACCTCGAAGCTTTCTTT.